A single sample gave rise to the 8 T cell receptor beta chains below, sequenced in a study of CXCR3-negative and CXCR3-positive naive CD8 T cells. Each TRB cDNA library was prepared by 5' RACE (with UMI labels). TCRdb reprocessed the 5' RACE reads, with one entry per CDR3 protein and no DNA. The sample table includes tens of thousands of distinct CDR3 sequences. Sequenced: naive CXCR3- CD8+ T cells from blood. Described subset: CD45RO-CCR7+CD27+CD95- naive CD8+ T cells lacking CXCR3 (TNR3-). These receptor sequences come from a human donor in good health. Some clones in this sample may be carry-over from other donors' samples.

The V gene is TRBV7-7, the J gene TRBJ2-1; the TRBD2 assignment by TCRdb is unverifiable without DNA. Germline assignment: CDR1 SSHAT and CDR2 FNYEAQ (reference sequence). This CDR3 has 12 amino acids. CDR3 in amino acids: CASSPRGGKQFF.

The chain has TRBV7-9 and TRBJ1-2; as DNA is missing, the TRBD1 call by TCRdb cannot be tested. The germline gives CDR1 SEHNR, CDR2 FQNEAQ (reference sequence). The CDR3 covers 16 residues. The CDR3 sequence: CASSSTRQGDNYGYTF.

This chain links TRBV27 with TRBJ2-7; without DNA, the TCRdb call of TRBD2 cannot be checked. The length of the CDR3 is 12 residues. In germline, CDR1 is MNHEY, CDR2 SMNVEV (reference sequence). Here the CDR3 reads CASSLPSGEQYF.

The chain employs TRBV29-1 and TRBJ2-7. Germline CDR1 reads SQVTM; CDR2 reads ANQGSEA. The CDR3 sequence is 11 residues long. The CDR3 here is CSVEGVGEQYF.

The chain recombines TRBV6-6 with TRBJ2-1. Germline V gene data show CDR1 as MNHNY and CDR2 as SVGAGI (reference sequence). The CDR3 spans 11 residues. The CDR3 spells CASTDDGEQFF.

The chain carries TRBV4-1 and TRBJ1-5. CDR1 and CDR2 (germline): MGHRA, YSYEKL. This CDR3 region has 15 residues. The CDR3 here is CASSQGQNSNQPQHF.

This CDR3 is CSAKLSRDNTDTQYF. This rearrangement joins TRBV29-1 to TRBJ2-3; the D call from TCRdb, TRBD2, cannot be confirmed without DNA. The CDR3 consists of 15 residues. The germline V gene encodes CDR1 SQVTM and CDR2 ANQGSEA.

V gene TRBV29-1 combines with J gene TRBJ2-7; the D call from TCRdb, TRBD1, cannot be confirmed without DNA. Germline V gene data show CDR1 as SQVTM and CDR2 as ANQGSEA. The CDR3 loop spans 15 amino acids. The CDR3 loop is CSVDSGSQSSYEQYF.